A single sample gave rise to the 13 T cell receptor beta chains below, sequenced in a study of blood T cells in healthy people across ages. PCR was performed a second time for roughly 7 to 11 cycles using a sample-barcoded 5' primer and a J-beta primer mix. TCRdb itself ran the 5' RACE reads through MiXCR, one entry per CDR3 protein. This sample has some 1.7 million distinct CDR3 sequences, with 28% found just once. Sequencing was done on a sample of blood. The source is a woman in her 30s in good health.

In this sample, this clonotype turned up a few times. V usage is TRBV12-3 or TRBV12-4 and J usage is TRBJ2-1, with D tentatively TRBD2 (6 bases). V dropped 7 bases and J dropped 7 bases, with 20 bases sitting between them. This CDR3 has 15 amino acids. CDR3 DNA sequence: TGTGCCAGCACCGCTCGGGGGTCAGGAGGTAATGAGCAGTTCTTC. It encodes CASTARGSGGNEQFF.

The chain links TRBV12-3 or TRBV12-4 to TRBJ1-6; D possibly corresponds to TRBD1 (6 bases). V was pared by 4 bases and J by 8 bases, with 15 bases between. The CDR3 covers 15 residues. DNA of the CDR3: TGTGCCAGCAGTTCCCAGTTTGGGGGCGATTCACCCCTCCACTTT. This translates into CASSSQFGGDSPLHF.

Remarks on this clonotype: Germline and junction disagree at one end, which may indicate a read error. The CDR3 spells CASAKGPNQPRHF. The CDR3 DNA reads TGTGCCAGCGCAAAGGGGCCAAATCAGCCCCGGCATTTT. The V and J genes are TRBV7-3 and TRBJ1-5, with D tentatively TRBD1 (5 bases). Germline-derived CDR1 and CDR2 are SGHTA and FQGTGA. This CDR3 contains 13 residues.

The DNA of the CDR3 is TGTGCTAGTGGTTTCGGACAGGGAAGGGGTCAGCCCCAGCATTTT. It yields the protein CASGFGQGRGQPQHF. The chain carries TRBV12-5 and TRBJ1-5; 8 positions agree with TRBD1. With V trimmed by 3 bases and J by 6 bases, 7 bases remained unmatched. This CDR3 region has 15 residues. Germline V gene sequence: CDR1 LGHNT, CDR2 FRNRAP.

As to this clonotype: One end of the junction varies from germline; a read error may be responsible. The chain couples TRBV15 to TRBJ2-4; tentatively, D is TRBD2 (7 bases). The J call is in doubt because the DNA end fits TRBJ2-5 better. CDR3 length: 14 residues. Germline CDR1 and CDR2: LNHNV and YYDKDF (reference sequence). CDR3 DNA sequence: TGTACCACCAGCAGGGAGGGGGAGGGAGAGACCCAGTACTTC. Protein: CTTSREGEGETQYF.

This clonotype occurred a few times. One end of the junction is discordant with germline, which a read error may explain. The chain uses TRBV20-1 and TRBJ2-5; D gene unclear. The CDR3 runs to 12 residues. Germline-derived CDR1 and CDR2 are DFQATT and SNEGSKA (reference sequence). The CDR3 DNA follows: TGCAGTGGGCGGACGGCCACAGAGACCCTGTACTTC. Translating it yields CSGRTATETLYF.

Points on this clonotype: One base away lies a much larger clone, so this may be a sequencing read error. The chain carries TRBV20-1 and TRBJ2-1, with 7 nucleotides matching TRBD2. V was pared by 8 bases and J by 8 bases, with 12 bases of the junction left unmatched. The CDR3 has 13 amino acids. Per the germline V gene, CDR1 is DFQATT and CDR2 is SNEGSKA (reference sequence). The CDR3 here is CSPSVAGGDEQFF. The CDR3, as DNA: TGCAGTCCCTCTGTAGCGGGTGGCGATGAGCAGTTCTTC.

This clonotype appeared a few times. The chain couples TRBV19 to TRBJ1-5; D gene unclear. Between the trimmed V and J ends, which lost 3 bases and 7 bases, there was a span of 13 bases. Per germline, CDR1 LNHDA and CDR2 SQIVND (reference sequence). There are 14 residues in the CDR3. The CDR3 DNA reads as TGTGCCAGTAGTATCCCGGGAAGGTTGCAGCCCCAGCATTTT. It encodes CASSIPGRLQPQHF. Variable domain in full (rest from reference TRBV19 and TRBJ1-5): DGGITQSPKYLFRKEGQNVTLSCEQNLNHDAMYWYRQDPGQGLRLIYYSQIVNDFQKGDIAEGYSVSREKKESFPLTVTSAQKNPTAFYLCASSIPGRLQPQHFGDGTRLSIL.

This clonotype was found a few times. CDR3 protein: CSAFGGGLAGTADNEQFF. The CDR3 DNA sequence: TGCAGTGCTTTCGGCGGGGGACTAGCGGGAACGGCAGACAATGAGCAGTTCTTC. The chain combines TRBV20-1 with TRBJ2-1; 13 positions match TRBD2. V lost 5 bases to trimming and J lost 5 bases; unmatched junction nucleotides: 15. The germline gives CDR1 DFQATT, CDR2 SNEGSKA (reference sequence). The CDR3 runs to 18 residues.

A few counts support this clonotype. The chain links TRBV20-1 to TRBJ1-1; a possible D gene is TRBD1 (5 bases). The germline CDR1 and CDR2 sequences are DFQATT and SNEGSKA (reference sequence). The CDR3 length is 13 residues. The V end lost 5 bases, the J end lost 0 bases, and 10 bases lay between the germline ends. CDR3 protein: CSAVTVMNTEAFF. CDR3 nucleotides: TGCAGTGCTGTGACAGTTATGAACACTGAAGCTTTCTTT.

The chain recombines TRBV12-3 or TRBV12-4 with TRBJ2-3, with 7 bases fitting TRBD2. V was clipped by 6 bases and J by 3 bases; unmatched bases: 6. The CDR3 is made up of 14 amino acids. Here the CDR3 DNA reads TGTGCCAGCAGATGGGGGAGGGGAACAGATACGCAGTATTTT. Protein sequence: CASRWGRGTDTQYF.

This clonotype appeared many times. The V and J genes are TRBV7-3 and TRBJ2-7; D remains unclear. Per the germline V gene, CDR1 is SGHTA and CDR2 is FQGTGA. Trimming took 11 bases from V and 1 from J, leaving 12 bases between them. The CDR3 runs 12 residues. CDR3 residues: CAPPSVSYEQYF. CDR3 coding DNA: TGTGCCCCCCCGAGCGTATCCTACGAGCAGTACTTC.

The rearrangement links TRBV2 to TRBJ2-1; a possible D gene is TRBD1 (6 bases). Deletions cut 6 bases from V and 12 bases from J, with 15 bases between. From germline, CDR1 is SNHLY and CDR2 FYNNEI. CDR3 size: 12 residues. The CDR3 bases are TGTGCCAGCAGCCCTTTGGGACAAGGGCAGTTCTTC. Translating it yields CASSPLGQGQFF.